This is a list of T cell receptor beta chains from one sample in a study of kidney transplant recipient with SARS-CoV-2 infection. TCRdb re-derived calls from the reads in MiXCR, one entry per CDR3 protein. The repertoire includes approximately 250,000 distinct CDR3 sequences, 25% to 30% of them detected once, and around 6.8% sits in the top ten. The sample consisted of a blood sample, taken at baseline and on roughly day 110 from a kidney transplant recipient. Receptors were obtained from a male patient younger than 45 who had COVID-19 and was a kidney transplant recipient. Some T cells could come from the graft donor. Each CDR3 is given with its conserved first and last residue. The D gene is left open where the match is weak. Some rows mark clone size as missing; the rest say once, few, many or name a class of expanded clone.

V gene	D gene	J gene	clone size	CDR3 DNA	CDR3 protein
TRBV3-1	NA	TRBJ2-5	many	TGTGCCAGCAGCATAGTAGTTCCCATTTCTTTCTCTGAGACCCAGTACTTC	CASSIVVPISFSETQYF
TRBV7-8	NA	TRBJ2-2	many	TGTGCCAGCACCGGGACGGGTTTATTCGGGGAGCTGTTTTTT	CASTGTGLFGELFF
TRBV11-3	NA	TRBJ1-1	many	TGTGCCAGCAGCCCACAGGGTTTGAACACTGAAGCTTTCTTT	CASSPQGLNTEAFF
TRBV5-1	TRBD1	TRBJ1-2	many	TGCGCCAGCAGCCCCGGGACAGGTTGGGGCTACACCTTC	CASSPGTGWGYTF
TRBV6-5	NA	TRBJ2-1	NA	TGTGCCAGCCGAGGGACCCACCCCCCAGAGGACAATGAGCAGTTCTTC	CASRGTHPPEDNEQFF
TRBV12-3/TRBV12-4	NA	TRBJ2-5	many	TGTGCCAGCAGTTTAGGGTCGTCTCAAGAGACCCAGTACTTC	CASSLGSSQETQYF
TRBV7-8	NA	TRBJ1-1	many	TGTGCCAGCAGCTTATATAGCAACGAAGGAGCTTTCTTT	CASSLYSNEGAFF
TRBV5-8	NA	TRBJ1-2	many	TGTGCCAGCTGGGCATATCATCCACGAAAGACCTATGGCTACACCTTC	CASWAYHPRKTYGYTF
TRBV27	TRBD1	TRBJ2-7	many	TGTGCCAGCAACATAAATCGGGACAGGGGACTCTACGAGCAGTACTTC	CASNINRDRGLYEQYF
TRBV5-8	NA	TRBJ2-1	NA	TGTGCCAGCAGCTTGTGGGTAGGCCCCAACCACAATGAGCAGTTCTTC	CASSLWVGPNHNEQFF
TRBV11-2	NA	TRBJ1-1	NA	TGTGCCGGCAGCTTATCTTGGACGGTGAAGGGCCACACTGAAGCTTTCTTT	CAGSLSWTVKGHTEAFF